This T cell receptor beta chain appears in the sequencing data of a study of blood T cell repertoires in COVID-19. On the study more broadly: Researchers got acute and convalescent COVID-19 samples from the United States, Italy and Spain. T cells, B-cell-depleted T cells, or PBMCs supplied cDNA or gDNA.

Trimming took 6 bases from V and 4 from J; bases not matched to a gene: 7. The V gene's germline CDR1 is SQVTM and CDR2 ANQGSEA. This CDR3 region has 13 residues. Under the authors' procedure: Amplified reference gene primers provided the basis for estimating nucleated cell counts. TCRdb's copy holds only in-frame clones and misses some; the assay was immunoSEQ multiplex PCR. The V and J calls and the clone size are those of that table, but D and trimming were determined from the DNA. This table has 180,000 or so clones, around 83% appearing once. The TCR sequence derives from a woman in her sixties or seventies with acute or convalescent COVID-19. The chain recombines TRBV29-1 with TRBJ2-5; 8 nucleotides line up with TRBD2. The sample taken for sequencing was peripheral blood. The DNA for the CDR3 is TGCAGCGTCCGGGGGGGGTGGAGAGAGACCCAGTACTTC. This codes for CSVRGGWRETQYF. The entire variable domain, with the rest obtained from reference TRBV29-1 and TRBJ2-5, is as follows: SAVISQKPSRDICQRGTSLTIQCQVDSQVTMMFWYRQQPGQSLTLIATANQGSEATYESGFVIDKFPISRPNLTFSTLTVSNMSPEDSSIYLCSVRGGWRETQYFGPGTRLLVL.